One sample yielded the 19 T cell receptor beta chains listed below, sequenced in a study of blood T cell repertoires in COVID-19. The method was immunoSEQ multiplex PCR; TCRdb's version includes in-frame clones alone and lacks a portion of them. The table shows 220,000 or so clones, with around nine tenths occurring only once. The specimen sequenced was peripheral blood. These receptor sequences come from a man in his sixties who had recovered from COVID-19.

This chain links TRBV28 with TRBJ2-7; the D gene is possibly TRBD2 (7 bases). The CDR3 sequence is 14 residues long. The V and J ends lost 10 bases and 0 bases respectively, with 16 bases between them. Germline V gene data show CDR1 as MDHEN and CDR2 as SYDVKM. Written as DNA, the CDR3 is TGTGCCACCTCAGGGGAGGGCCTCTCCTACGAGCAGTACTTC. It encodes CATSGEGLSYEQYF.

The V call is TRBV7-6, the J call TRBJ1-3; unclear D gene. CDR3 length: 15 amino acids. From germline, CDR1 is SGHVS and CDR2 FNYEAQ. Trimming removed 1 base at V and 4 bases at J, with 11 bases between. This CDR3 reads CASSLGGQSGNTIYF. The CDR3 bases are TGTGCCAGCAGCTTAGGAGGGCAATCGGGAAACACCATATATTTT.

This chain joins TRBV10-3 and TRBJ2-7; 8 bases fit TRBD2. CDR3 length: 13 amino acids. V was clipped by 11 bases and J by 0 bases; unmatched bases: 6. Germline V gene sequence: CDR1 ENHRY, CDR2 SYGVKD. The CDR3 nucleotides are TGTGCCGCTGGACTAGCAGGCTCCTACGAGCAGTACTTC. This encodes CAAGLAGSYEQYF.

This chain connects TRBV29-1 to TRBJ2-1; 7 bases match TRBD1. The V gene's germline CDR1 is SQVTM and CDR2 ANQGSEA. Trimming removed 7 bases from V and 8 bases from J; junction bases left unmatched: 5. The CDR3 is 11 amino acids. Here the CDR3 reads CSAQTGYEQFF. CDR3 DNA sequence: TGCAGCGCCCAGACAGGGTATGAGCAGTTCTTC.

The CDR3 DNA is TGTGCCAGCAGTTATGACAGCGCAGGCAATCAGCCCCAGCATTTT. Translating gives CASSYDSAGNQPQHF. This chain connects TRBV2 to TRBJ1-5; D may be TRBD1 (5 bases). Trimming cost V 5 bases and J 2 bases, with 13 bases left between them. Germline V gene lookup returns CDR1 SNHLY and CDR2 FYNNEI. This CDR3 is 15 amino acids long.

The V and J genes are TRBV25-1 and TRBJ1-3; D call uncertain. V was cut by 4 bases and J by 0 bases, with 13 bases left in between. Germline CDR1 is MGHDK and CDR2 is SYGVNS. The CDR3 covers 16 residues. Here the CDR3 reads CASSADKPLSGNTIYF. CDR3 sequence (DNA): TGTGCCAGCAGTGCCGACAAGCCGCTCTCTGGAAACACCATATATTTT.

In DNA form, the CDR3 reads TGTGCCAGTAGTTTCTCTCTTCTAGCGGGAGTAGGCCAAGAGACCCAGTACTTC. The encoded protein is CASSFSLLAGVGQETQYF. The chain has TRBV19 and TRBJ2-5; TRBD2 aligns across 10 bases. In germline, CDR1 is LNHDA, CDR2 SQIVND (reference sequence). The CDR3 length is 18 residues. V gave up 5 bases and J gave up 1 base; unmatched junction bases: 13.

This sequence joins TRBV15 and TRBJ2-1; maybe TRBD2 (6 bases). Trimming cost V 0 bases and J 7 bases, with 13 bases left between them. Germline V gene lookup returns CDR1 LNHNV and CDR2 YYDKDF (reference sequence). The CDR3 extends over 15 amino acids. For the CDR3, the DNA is TGTGCCACCAGCAGAGATCCCGGCGGGAAGAATGAGCAGTTCTTC. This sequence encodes CATSRDPGGKNEQFF.

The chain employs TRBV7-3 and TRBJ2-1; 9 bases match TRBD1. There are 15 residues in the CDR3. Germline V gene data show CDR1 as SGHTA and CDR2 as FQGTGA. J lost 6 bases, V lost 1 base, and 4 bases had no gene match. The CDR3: CASSLRGTGPNEQFF. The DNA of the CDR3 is TGTGCCAGCAGCTTAAGAGGGACAGGGCCCAATGAGCAGTTCTTC.

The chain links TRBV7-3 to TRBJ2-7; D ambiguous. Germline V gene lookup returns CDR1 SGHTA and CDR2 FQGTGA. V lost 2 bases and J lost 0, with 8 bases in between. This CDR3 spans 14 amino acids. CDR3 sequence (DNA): TGTGCCAGCAGCTTAGCGGCCAGCTCCTACGAGCAGTACTTC. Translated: CASSLAASSYEQYF. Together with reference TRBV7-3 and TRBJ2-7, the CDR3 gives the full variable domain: GAGVSQTPSNKVTEKGKYVELRCDPISGHTALYWYRQSLGQGPEFLIYFQGTGAADDSGLPNDRFFAVRPEGSVSTLKIQRTERGDSAVYLCASSLAASSYEQYFGPGTRLTVT.

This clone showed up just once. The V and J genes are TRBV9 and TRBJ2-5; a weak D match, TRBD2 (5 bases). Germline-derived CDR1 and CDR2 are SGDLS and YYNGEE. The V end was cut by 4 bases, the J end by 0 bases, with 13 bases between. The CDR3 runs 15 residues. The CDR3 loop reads CASSLSSGYQETQYF. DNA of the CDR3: TGTGCCAGCAGCCTAAGCAGCGGATACCAAGAGACCCAGTACTTC.

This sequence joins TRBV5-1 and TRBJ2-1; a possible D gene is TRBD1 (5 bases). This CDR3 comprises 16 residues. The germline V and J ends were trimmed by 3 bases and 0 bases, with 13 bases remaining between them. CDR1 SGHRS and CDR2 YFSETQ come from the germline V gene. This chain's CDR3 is CASSSTDRISYNEQFF. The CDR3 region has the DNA TGCGCCAGCAGCTCAACTGACAGAATCTCCTACAATGAGCAGTTCTTC. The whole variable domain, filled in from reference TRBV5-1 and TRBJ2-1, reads KAGVTQTPRYLIKTRGQQVTLSCSPISGHRSVSWYQQTPGQGLQFLFEYFSETQRNKGNFPGRFSGRQFSNSRSEMNVSTLELGDSALYLCASSSTDRISYNEQFFGPGTRLTVL.

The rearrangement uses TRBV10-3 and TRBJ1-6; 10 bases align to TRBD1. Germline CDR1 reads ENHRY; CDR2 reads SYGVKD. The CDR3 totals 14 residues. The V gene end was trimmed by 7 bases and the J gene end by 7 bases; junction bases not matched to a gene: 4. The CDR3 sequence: CAINAGQGNSPLHF. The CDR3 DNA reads TGTGCCATCAACGCGGGACAGGGGAATTCACCCCTCCACTTT.

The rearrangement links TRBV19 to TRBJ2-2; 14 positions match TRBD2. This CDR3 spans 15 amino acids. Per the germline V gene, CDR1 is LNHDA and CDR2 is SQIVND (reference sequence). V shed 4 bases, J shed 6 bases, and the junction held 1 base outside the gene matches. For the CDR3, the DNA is TGTGCCAGTAGTAAGACTAGCGGGGGGGCCGGGGAGCTGTTTTTT. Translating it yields CASSKTSGGAGELFF.

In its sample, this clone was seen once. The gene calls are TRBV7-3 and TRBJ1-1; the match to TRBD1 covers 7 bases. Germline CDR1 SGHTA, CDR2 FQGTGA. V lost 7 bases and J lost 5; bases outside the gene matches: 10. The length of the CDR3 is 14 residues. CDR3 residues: CASTPGRGSTEAFF. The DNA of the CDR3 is TGTGCCAGCACCCCGGGCAGGGGGTCAACTGAAGCTTTCTTT.

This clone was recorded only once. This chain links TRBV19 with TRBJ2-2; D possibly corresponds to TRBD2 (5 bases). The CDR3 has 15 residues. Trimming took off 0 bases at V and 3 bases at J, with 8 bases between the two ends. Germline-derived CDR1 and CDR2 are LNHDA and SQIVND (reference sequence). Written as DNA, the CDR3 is TGTGCCAGTAGTATAGATCTAGCAGACACCGGGGAGCTGTTTTTT. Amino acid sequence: CASSIDLADTGELFF. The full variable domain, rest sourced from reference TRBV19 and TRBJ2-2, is DGGITQSPKYLFRKEGQNVTLSCEQNLNHDAMYWYRQDPGQGLRLIYYSQIVNDFQKGDIAEGYSVSREKKESFPLTVTSAQKNPTAFYLCASSIDLADTGELFFGEGSRLTVL.

The CDR3 here is CASRLAGATGELFF. The CDR3 DNA reads TGTGCCAGCAGACTAGCGGGAGCCACCGGGGAGCTGTTTTTT. The chain recombines TRBV6-5 with TRBJ2-2; TRBD2 agrees at 11 bases. CDR1 is MNHEY and CDR2 is SVGAGI in the germline V gene. This CDR3 region has 14 residues. The J segment lost 4 bases and the V segment lost 6 bases, leaving 1 base of the junction unmatched.

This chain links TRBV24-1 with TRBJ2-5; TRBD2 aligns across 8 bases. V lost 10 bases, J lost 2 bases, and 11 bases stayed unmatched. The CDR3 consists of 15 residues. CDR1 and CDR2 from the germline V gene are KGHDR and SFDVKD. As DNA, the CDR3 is TGTGCCACGGGGGACCGGGGGGGAAAACAAGAGACCCAGTACTTC. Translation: CATGDRGGKQETQYF.

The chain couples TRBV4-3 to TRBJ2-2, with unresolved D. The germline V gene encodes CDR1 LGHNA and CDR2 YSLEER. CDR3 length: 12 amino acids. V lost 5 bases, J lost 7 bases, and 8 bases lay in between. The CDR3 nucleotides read TGCGCCAGCAGCTCCAACTTCGGGGAGCTGTTTTTT. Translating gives CASSSNFGELFF.